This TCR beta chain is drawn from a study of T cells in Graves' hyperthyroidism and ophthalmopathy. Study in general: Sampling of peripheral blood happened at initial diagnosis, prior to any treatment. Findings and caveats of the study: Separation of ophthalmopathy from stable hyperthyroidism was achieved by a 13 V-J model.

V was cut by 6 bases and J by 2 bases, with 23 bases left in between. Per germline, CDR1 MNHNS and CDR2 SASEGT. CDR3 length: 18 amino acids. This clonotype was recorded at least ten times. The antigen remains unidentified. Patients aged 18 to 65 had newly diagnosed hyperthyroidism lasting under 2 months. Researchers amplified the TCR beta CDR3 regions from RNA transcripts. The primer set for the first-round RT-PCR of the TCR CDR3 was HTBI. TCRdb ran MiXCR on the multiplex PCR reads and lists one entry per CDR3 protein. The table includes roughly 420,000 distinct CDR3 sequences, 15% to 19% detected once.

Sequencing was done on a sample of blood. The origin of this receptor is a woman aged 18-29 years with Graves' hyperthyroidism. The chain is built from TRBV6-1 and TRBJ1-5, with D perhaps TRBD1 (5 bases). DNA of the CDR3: TGTGCCAGCAGGCATCCCGGGGCTTTGGTACTTCGCAATCAGCCCCAGCATTTT. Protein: CASRHPGALVLRNQPQHF.